The TCR beta chain described here comes from a study of persistence of HIV-infected CD4 T cells. The CDR3 extends over 15 amino acids. Trimming pared 1 base from V and 0 bases from J, leaving 7 bases between. The germline V gene has CDR1 SGHDN and CDR2 FVKESK. With regard to this clone: The antigen remains undetermined.

Anti-CD3/anti-CD28 beads served as a nonspecific positive control stimulus. Sorting of responding CD4+ T cells relied on upregulated CD40 ligand together with CD69. For at least 4 years, plasma HIV-1 RNA was undetectable (<50 copies/mL). An approximately 19-hour stimulation of CD8-depleted PBMCs used anti-CD28/CD49d costimulation, CD40-blocking antibody and enfuvirtide. Sequencing used immunoSEQ version 4 in survey mode. Using immunoSEQ multiplex PCR, the repertoire was profiled, and TCRdb retains in-frame clones only, with some absent. Here the sample spans 45,000 or so clones, 80% to 90% being singletons.

The sequencing used CD4+ T cells sorted from PBMCs after approximately 18-hour stimulation, collected from a patient who received antiretroviral therapy. The chain is built from TRBV14 and TRBJ1-3, with D unclear. This sequence was found in an adult woman with HIV who was CMV-seropositive. Here the CDR3 reads CASSQGWASGNTIYF. For the CDR3, the DNA is TGTGCCAGCAGCCAAGGGTGGGCCTCTGGAAACACCATATATTTT.